This TCR beta chain was found in a study of response to subunit inactivated influenza vaccine. Broader study findings: Each seasonal influenza vaccination, the authors suggested, recruits few new T cells.

TCRdb reprocessed the RT-PCR reads with MiXCR, giving one entry per CDR3 protein. This table has hundreds of thousands of distinct CDR3 sequences, about a fifth appearing once. J lost 5 bases, V lost 5 bases, and 16 bases had no gene match. Germline V lookup: CDR1 DFQATT, CDR2 SNEGSKA (reference sequence). The CDR3 totals 16 residues. In the case of this clonotype: Its specificity is not known.

This TCR was recovered from a man between 50 and 70 years old who received an inactivated influenza vaccine. The material was PBMCs from blood, obtained 21 months after vaccination. The chain links TRBV20-1 to TRBJ2-5; 8 positions agree with TRBD2. CDR3 DNA: TGCAGTGCTCCCCTCTTTGGTAGCGGGAAGAAGGAGACCCAGTACTTC. It codes for CSAPLFGSGKKETQYF.